A selection of T cell receptor beta chains follows, all from one sample in a study of T cells in Graves' hyperthyroidism and ophthalmopathy. Via MiXCR, TCRdb re-called the multiplex PCR reads, giving one row per CDR3 protein. Of some 400,000 distinct CDR3 sequences listed, around 13% were seen once; the top ten hold approximately 10%. Sequences were obtained from blood. All receptors come from a woman aged 60-70 years with Graves' hyperthyroidism. The CDR3 runs from the conserved cysteine through the conserved F or W. The D gene is left open where the match is weak. Only part of the rows carry a size: once, few, many, or a class if the clone is expanded.

clone_size: many; d_call: TRBD1; v_call: TRBV6-1; j_call: TRBJ2-7; cdr3_aa: CASMGQTFYEQYF; cdr3_nt: TGTGCCAGCATGGGACAGACCTTCTACGAGCAGTACTTC
clone_size: NA; d_call: NA; v_call: TRBV2; j_call: TRBJ2-1; cdr3_aa: CASNQGPRLGEQFF; cdr3_nt: TGTGCCAGCAACCAGGGACCTCGCCTGGGTGAGCAGTTCTTC
clone_size: NA; d_call: NA; v_call: TRBV30; j_call: TRBJ2-4; cdr3_aa: CAWSPGRIDIQYF; cdr3_nt: TGTGCCTGGAGTCCAGGGCGTATAGACATTCAGTACTTC
clone_size: NA; d_call: TRBD1; v_call: TRBV9; j_call: TRBJ2-5; cdr3_aa: CASSTGQGEETQYF; cdr3_nt: TGTGCCAGCAGCACGGGACAGGGAGAAGAGACCCAGTACTTC
clone_size: NA; d_call: NA; v_call: TRBV10-3; j_call: TRBJ2-7; cdr3_aa: CAIRNPGQTGEQYF; cdr3_nt: TGTGCCATCAGGAACCCGGGGCAAACAGGGGAGCAGTACTTC
clone_size: few; d_call: NA; v_call: TRBV12-3/TRBV12-4; j_call: TRBJ1-2; cdr3_aa: CASSRAYYGYTF; cdr3_nt: TGTGCCAGCAGTCGGGCCTACTATGGCTACACCTTC
clone_size: many; d_call: TRBD2; v_call: TRBV28; j_call: TRBJ2-5; cdr3_aa: CASSSSGRVTETQYF; cdr3_nt: TGTGCCAGCAGTTCTAGCGGGAGGGTCACTGAGACCCAGTACTTC
clone_size: few; d_call: TRBD2; v_call: TRBV18; j_call: TRBJ2-3; cdr3_aa: CASSPNPAGAGDTQYF; cdr3_nt: TGTGCCAGCTCACCAAATCCCGCGGGAGCAGGGGATACGCAGTATTTT
clone_size: many; d_call: NA; v_call: TRBV5-1; j_call: TRBJ1-1; cdr3_aa: CASSLDPGSSTEAFF; cdr3_nt: TGCGCCAGCAGCTTGGATCCGGGATCGTCCACTGAAGCTTTCTTT
clone_size: many; d_call: NA; v_call: TRBV24-1; j_call: TRBJ2-2; cdr3_aa: CATSEPGGSNTGELFF; cdr3_nt: TGTGCCACCAGTGAGCCAGGGGGGTCGAACACCGGGGAGCTGTTTTTT
clone_size: many; d_call: TRBD2; v_call: TRBV18; j_call: TRBJ2-3; cdr3_aa: CASSPLRLAVTDTQYF; cdr3_nt: TGTGCCAGCTCACCACTCCGACTAGCGGTCACAGATACGCAGTATTTT
clone_size: NA; d_call: NA; v_call: TRBV20-1; j_call: TRBJ2-4; cdr3_aa: CSARWEGAGNIQYF; cdr3_nt: TGCAGTGCTAGATGGGAGGGGGCTGGAAACATTCAGTACTTC
clone_size: NA; d_call: TRBD2; v_call: TRBV29-1; j_call: TRBJ2-1; cdr3_aa: CSVDASGRRSYNEQFF; cdr3_nt: TGCAGCGTTGATGCTAGCGGGAGACGGTCCTACAATGAGCAGTTCTTC
clone_size: many; d_call: NA; v_call: TRBV20-1; j_call: TRBJ1-2; cdr3_aa: CSSWGAQGVDHYGYTF; cdr3_nt: TGCAGTTCTTGGGGGGCGCAGGGAGTCGATCACTATGGCTACACCTTC
clone_size: many; d_call: NA; v_call: TRBV6-1; j_call: TRBJ1-1; cdr3_aa: CASSEGGAGNTEAFF; cdr3_nt: TGTGCCAGCAGTGAAGGAGGGGCGGGGAACACTGAAGCTTTCTTT
clone_size: NA; d_call: NA; v_call: TRBV6-1; j_call: TRBJ1-3; cdr3_aa: CASNRGRGSGNTIYF; cdr3_nt: TGTGCCAGCAATCGGGGGCGAGGATCTGGAAACACCATATATTTT
clone_size: many; d_call: NA; v_call: TRBV7-8; j_call: TRBJ2-1; cdr3_aa: CASSLYTPENEQFF; cdr3_nt: TGTGCCAGCAGCTTATACACCCCGGAGAATGAGCAGTTCTTC
clone_size: NA; d_call: NA; v_call: TRBV15; j_call: TRBJ1-5; cdr3_aa: CATSRAAAWANQPQHF; cdr3_nt: TGTGCCACCAGCAGAGCTGCGGCCTGGGCCAATCAGCCCCAGCATTTT
clone_size: many; d_call: NA; v_call: TRBV28; j_call: TRBJ2-5; cdr3_aa: CASSFLGTQETQYF; cdr3_nt: TGTGCCAGCAGTTTTCTCGGCACGCAAGAGACCCAGTACTTC
clone_size: NA; d_call: NA; v_call: TRBV3-1; j_call: TRBJ2-3; cdr3_aa: CASSQVSLDWEDTQYF; cdr3_nt: TGTGCCAGCAGCCAAGTGAGCCTTGACTGGGAAGATACGCAGTATTTT
clone_size: many; d_call: NA; v_call: TRBV12-3/TRBV12-4; j_call: TRBJ2-6; cdr3_aa: CASARSGGANVLTF; cdr3_nt: TGTGCCAGCGCGAGGAGTGGTGGGGCCAACGTCCTGACTTTC
clone_size: many; d_call: TRBD1; v_call: TRBV12-3/TRBV12-4; j_call: TRBJ1-2; cdr3_aa: CASSPSRDRGSGYTF; cdr3_nt: TGTGCCAGCAGTCCTTCCCGGGACAGGGGTTCTGGCTACACCTTC
clone_size: NA; d_call: NA; v_call: TRBV6-5; j_call: TRBJ1-4; cdr3_aa: CASSYSGGNGWEKLFF; cdr3_nt: TGTGCCAGCAGTTACTCCGGGGGCAACGGCTGGGAAAAACTGTTTTTT
clone_size: many; d_call: NA; v_call: TRBV28; j_call: TRBJ1-5; cdr3_aa: CASSWGGSSNQPQHF; cdr3_nt: TGTGCCAGCAGTTGGGGGGGCTCAAGCAATCAGCCCCAGCATTTT
clone_size: few; d_call: TRBD2; v_call: TRBV2; j_call: TRBJ2-7; cdr3_aa: CASLGLAGVHEQYF; cdr3_nt: TGTGCCAGCCTGGGACTAGCGGGAGTACACGAGCAGTACTTC
clone_size: once; d_call: TRBD2; v_call: TRBV11-2; j_call: TRBJ2-7; cdr3_aa: CASSLDAGGPPYEQYF; cdr3_nt: TGTGCCAGCAGCTTAGACGCGGGAGGGCCCCCCTACGAGCAGTACTTC
clone_size: many; d_call: TRBD2; v_call: TRBV11-3; j_call: TRBJ2-3; cdr3_aa: CASRGLAASTDTQYF; cdr3_nt: TGTGCCAGCAGGGGACTAGCAGCGAGCACAGATACGCAGTATTTT
clone_size: many; d_call: NA; v_call: TRBV5-8; j_call: TRBJ2-1; cdr3_aa: CASSLLGGTIYNEQFF; cdr3_nt: TGTGCCAGCAGCTTGTTGGGCGGAACCATATACAATGAGCAGTTCTTC
clone_size: many; d_call: NA; v_call: TRBV12-3/TRBV12-4; j_call: TRBJ1-5; cdr3_aa: CASSINNQPQHF; cdr3_nt: TGTGCCAGCAGTATAAACAATCAGCCCCAGCATTTT
clone_size: NA; d_call: TRBD1; v_call: TRBV5-6; j_call: TRBJ1-1; cdr3_aa: CASSDTGTVMNTEAFF; cdr3_nt: TGTGCCAGCAGCGATACCGGGACAGTGATGAACACTGAAGCTTTCTTT
clone_size: many; d_call: NA; v_call: TRBV28; j_call: TRBJ2-7; cdr3_aa: CASSSPPLAYEQYF; cdr3_nt: TGTGCCAGCAGTTCCCCCCCGTTAGCCTACGAGCAGTACTTC
clone_size: NA; d_call: NA; v_call: TRBV6-2/TRBV6-3; j_call: TRBJ2-1; cdr3_aa: CASSYRRLVLEQFF; cdr3_nt: TGTGCCAGCAGTTACAGGAGACTAGTACTTGAGCAGTTCTTC
clone_size: many; d_call: NA; v_call: TRBV11-2; j_call: TRBJ2-5; cdr3_aa: CASSFYDWGETQYF; cdr3_nt: TGTGCCAGCAGCTTTTATGATTGGGGAGAGACCCAGTACTTC
clone_size: NA; d_call: NA; v_call: TRBV10-3; j_call: TRBJ1-2; cdr3_aa: CAISEHRVGGGYTF; cdr3_nt: TGTGCCATCAGTGAGCACAGGGTGGGAGGTGGCTACACCTTC
clone_size: NA; d_call: NA; v_call: TRBV10-3; j_call: TRBJ2-1; cdr3_aa: CAISSGTPNNEQFF; cdr3_nt: TGTGCCATCAGTTCCGGGACTCCTAACAATGAGCAGTTCTTC
clone_size: many; d_call: TRBD2; v_call: TRBV20-1; j_call: TRBJ2-1; cdr3_aa: CSAHRGENNEQFF; cdr3_nt: TGCAGTGCCCACCGGGGGGAGAACAATGAGCAGTTCTTC
clone_size: many; d_call: TRBD1; v_call: TRBV11-2; j_call: TRBJ1-2; cdr3_aa: CASSDPGTGDGYTF; cdr3_nt: TGTGCCAGCAGTGATCCCGGGACAGGGGACGGCTACACCTTC
clone_size: few; d_call: TRBD1; v_call: TRBV4-2; j_call: TRBJ1-2; cdr3_aa: CASSPPTGGGEGYTF; cdr3_nt: TGTGCCAGCAGCCCCCCTACAGGGGGCGGAGAGGGCTACACCTTC
clone_size: NA; d_call: TRBD2; v_call: TRBV2; j_call: TRBJ2-1; cdr3_aa: CASRGIAGEIEQFF; cdr3_nt: TGTGCCAGCAGGGGGATAGCGGGAGAGATTGAGCAGTTCTTC
clone_size: many; d_call: NA; v_call: TRBV11-2; j_call: TRBJ2-7; cdr3_aa: CASSLLGATYEQYF; cdr3_nt: TGTGCCAGCAGCTTACTGGGGGCCACCTACGAGCAGTACTTC
clone_size: many; d_call: NA; v_call: TRBV6-2/TRBV6-3; j_call: TRBJ2-5; cdr3_aa: CASSGDGGPYQETQYF; cdr3_nt: TGTGCCAGCAGTGGGGATGGCGGGCCGTACCAAGAGACCCAGTACTTC
clone_size: NA; d_call: NA; v_call: TRBV7-8; j_call: TRBJ2-1; cdr3_aa: CASSLVAGFNNEQFF; cdr3_nt: TGTGCCAGCAGCTTAGTTGCGGGGTTCAACAATGAGCAGTTCTTC
clone_size: many; d_call: TRBD1; v_call: TRBV7-3; j_call: TRBJ2-3; cdr3_aa: CASSRSGTGRTDTQYF; cdr3_nt: TGTGCCAGCAGCAGATCCGGGACAGGGCGCACAGATACGCAGTATTTT
clone_size: NA; d_call: TRBD1; v_call: TRBV7-2; j_call: TRBJ2-5; cdr3_aa: CASSFRTGGVETQYF; cdr3_nt: TGTGCCAGCAGCTTCCGGACAGGGGGCGTGGAGACCCAGTACTTC
clone_size: many; d_call: TRBD1; v_call: TRBV25-1; j_call: TRBJ1-2; cdr3_aa: CASSEYGQGHGYTF; cdr3_nt: TGTGCCAGCAGTGAATATGGACAGGGGCATGGCTACACCTTC
clone_size: NA; d_call: NA; v_call: TRBV5-1; j_call: TRBJ1-2; cdr3_aa: CANSFRDRTANGYTF; cdr3_nt: TGCGCCAACAGCTTTAGAGATCGTACAGCCAATGGCTACACCTTC
clone_size: many; d_call: TRBD2; v_call: TRBV28; j_call: TRBJ2-7; cdr3_aa: CASSPPSGLTGEQYF; cdr3_nt: TGTGCCAGCAGCCCCCCTAGCGGCCTGACTGGCGAGCAGTACTTC
clone_size: NA; d_call: NA; v_call: TRBV19; j_call: TRBJ2-3; cdr3_aa: CASSNGYTQYF; cdr3_nt: TGTGCCAGTAGTAATGGATATACGCAGTATTTT
clone_size: NA; d_call: NA; v_call: TRBV7-2; j_call: TRBJ1-1; cdr3_aa: CASSLAPGYGGEAFF; cdr3_nt: TGTGCCAGCAGCTTAGCTCCGGGTTATGGCGGCGAAGCTTTCTTT
clone_size: many; d_call: TRBD2; v_call: TRBV7-9; j_call: TRBJ2-1; cdr3_aa: CASSPRVASGRFHEQFF; cdr3_nt: TGTGCCAGCAGCCCCCGAGTGGCTAGCGGGAGATTCCATGAGCAGTTCTTC
clone_size: many; d_call: NA; v_call: TRBV27; j_call: TRBJ2-3; cdr3_aa: CASSSPRLEGDTQYF; cdr3_nt: TGTGCCAGCAGTTCCCCGCGCCTCGAGGGAGATACGCAGTATTTT
clone_size: NA; d_call: NA; v_call: TRBV5-4; j_call: TRBJ1-1; cdr3_aa: CASSCSGTEAFF; cdr3_nt: TGTGCCAGCAGCTGTAGTGGGACTGAAGCTTTCTTT
clone_size: once; d_call: TRBD1; v_call: TRBV7-9; j_call: TRBJ1-1; cdr3_aa: CASTSTGGGTEAFF; cdr3_nt: TGTGCCAGCACCTCGACAGGGGGCGGCACTGAAGCTTTCTTT
clone_size: few; d_call: TRBD1; v_call: TRBV27; j_call: TRBJ1-4; cdr3_aa: CASSMTGGGATNEKLFF; cdr3_nt: TGTGCCAGCAGCATGACAGGGGGGGGGGCAACTAATGAAAAACTGTTTTTT
clone_size: NA; d_call: TRBD1; v_call: TRBV24-1; j_call: TRBJ2-1; cdr3_aa: CATRGWTGGYNEQFF; cdr3_nt: TGTGCCACCAGGGGGTGGACAGGGGGATACAATGAGCAGTTCTTC